The rows below give T cell receptor beta chains drawn from one sample of a study of identical twins. TCRdb itself ran the 5' RACE reads through MiXCR, one entry per CDR3 protein. The data contain roughly 260,000 distinct CDR3 sequences, around an eighth of them singletons. The sample was memory (CD45RO+) T cells sorted from blood. The receptor source for this set is a woman aged 18-29 years in good health. Both conserved end residues are part of each CDR3. A D gene is named only where the DNA matches it firmly. Not all rows give a size; the values are once, few, many and, for expanded clones, a class.

j_call,d_call,cdr3_length,clone_size,v_call,cdr3_aa,cdr3_nt
TRBJ2-7,NA,14,few,TRBV7-2,CASSLGPGLYEQYF,TGTGCCAGCAGCTTAGGGCCTGGGCTTTACGAGCAGTACTTC
TRBJ1-2,NA,12,few,TRBV28,CASSFRGYGYTF,TGTGCCAGCAGTTTTCGGGGGTATGGCTACACCTTC
TRBJ2-1,TRBD2,16,NA,TRBV7-8,CASSPARTSGGSEQFF,TGTGCCAGCAGCCCCGCCCGAACTAGCGGGGGCTCTGAGCAGTTCTTC
TRBJ1-1,NA,12,NA,TRBV7-2,CASSPAPSEAFF,TGTGCCAGCAGCCCCGCCCCCTCTGAAGCTTTCTTT
TRBJ2-7,TRBD2,14,NA,TRBV5-1,CASRVLAGTYEQYF,TGCGCCAGCAGGGTGTTAGCGGGGACCTACGAGCAGTACTTC
TRBJ2-2,NA,17,few,TRBV6-5,CASSYGRAYTNTGELFF,TGTGCCAGCAGTTACGGCCGGGCTTATACGAACACCGGGGAGCTGTTTTTT
TRBJ1-5,TRBD1,15,few,TRBV10-3,CAISGDRRGDQPQHF,TGTGCCATCAGTGGGGACAGGAGGGGGGATCAGCCCCAGCATTTT
TRBJ1-1,NA,16,NA,TRBV21-1,CASSTPRTGKGTEAFF,TGTGCCAGCAGCACACCCAGAACAGGGAAGGGCACTGAAGCTTTCTTT
TRBJ1-6,NA,13,NA,TRBV18,CASSPADSTLLHF,TGTGCCAGCTCACCGGCAGACTCAACCCTCCTCCACTTT
TRBJ2-3,TRBD2,18,NA,TRBV7-6,CASSLGLAGGSSTDTQYF,TGTGCCAGCAGCTTAGGACTAGCGGGGGGATCTAGCACAGATACGCAGTATTTT
TRBJ1-4,NA,15,few,TRBV12-3/TRBV12-4,CASSLGTGGGEKLFF,TGTGCCAGCAGTTTAGGGACGGGAGGGGGTGAAAAACTGTTTTTT
TRBJ2-5,NA,15,NA,TRBV20-1,CSARDPIRGGETQYF,TGCAGTGCTAGAGATCCTATCAGGGGTGGGGAGACCCAGTACTTC
TRBJ2-1,TRBD2,14,many,TRBV12-3/TRBV12-4,CASTTSGAENEQFF,TGTGCCAGCACCACTAGCGGGGCTGAGAATGAGCAGTTCTTC
TRBJ2-5,NA,15,NA,TRBV7-8,CASSPLVGVQETQYF,TGTGCCAGCAGCCCACTAGTTGGAGTCCAAGAGACCCAGTACTTC
TRBJ1-5,NA,15,NA,TRBV5-6,CASSFWGRSNQPQHF,TGTGCCAGCAGCTTTTGGGGTCGGAGCAATCAGCCCCAGCATTTT
TRBJ1-4,NA,14,few,TRBV5-1,CASSLAGLHEKLFF,TGCGCCAGCAGCTTGGCGGGACTCCATGAAAAACTGTTTTTT
TRBJ1-1,NA,12,few,TRBV25-1,CASSDGYRGAFF,TGTGCCAGCAGTGACGGGTACCGGGGGGCTTTCTTT
TRBJ1-1,TRBD1,13,NA,TRBV6-1,CASRTGTGTVSFF,TGTGCCAGCAGGACCGGGACAGGGACAGTGTCTTTCTTT
TRBJ2-1,TRBD2,14,NA,TRBV20-1,CSAAPSGAYNEQFF,TGCAGTGCCGCCCCTAGCGGAGCCTACAATGAGCAGTTCTTC
TRBJ2-2,TRBD2,16,few,TRBV7-2,CASSFTSGSNTGELFF,TGTGCCAGCAGTTTTACTAGCGGGAGTAACACCGGGGAGCTGTTTTTT
TRBJ2-7,NA,14,NA,TRBV12-3/TRBV12-4,CASTGQLRSYEQYF,TGTGCCAGCACCGGACAGCTACGCTCCTACGAGCAGTACTTC
TRBJ2-1,NA,15,few,TRBV7-2,CASIFGQTNYNEQFF,TGTGCCAGCATCTTCGGACAGACCAACTACAATGAGCAGTTCTTC
TRBJ2-7,NA,18,few,TRBV5-1,CASSLVGEGATGRYEQYF,TGCGCCAGCAGCTTGGTAGGAGAGGGAGCAACGGGCCGCTACGAGCAGTACTTC
TRBJ2-5,NA,10,NA,TRBV7-9,CAINRETQYF,TGTGCTATAAACCGGGAGACCCAGTACTTC
TRBJ2-1,NA,11,few,TRBV20-1,CSASRGYEQFF,TGCAGTGCTAGTCGGGGCTATGAGCAGTTCTTC
TRBJ2-7,TRBD2,14,few,TRBV7-9,CASSPTSGGREQYF,TGTGCCAGCAGCCCAACTAGCGGGGGAAGGGAGCAGTACTTC
TRBJ2-5,NA,13,NA,TRBV9,CASSDGPWETQYF,TGTGCCAGCAGCGACGGTCCGTGGGAGACCCAGTACTTC
TRBJ1-5,TRBD1,15,few,TRBV6-1,CASSQEGQANQPQHF,TGTGCCAGCAGCCAGGAAGGACAGGCCAATCAGCCCCAGCATTTT
TRBJ1-1,NA,16,NA,TRBV5-1,CASSLALGPANTEAFF,TGCGCCAGCAGCTTGGCCTTGGGGCCGGCGAACACTGAAGCTTTCTTT
TRBJ2-5,NA,14,NA,TRBV7-6,CASSLGSLGETQYF,TGTGCCAGCAGCTTGGGGAGCTTAGGAGAGACCCAGTACTTC
TRBJ2-6,NA,17,many,TRBV15,CATSRDFPSSGANVLTF,TGTGCCACCAGCAGAGATTTTCCCTCCTCTGGGGCCAACGTCCTGACTTTC
TRBJ2-7,NA,12,NA,TRBV20-1,CSVATRSQEQYF,TGCAGTGTCGCTACTAGGTCGCAGGAGCAGTACTTC
TRBJ1-2,NA,15,many,TRBV29-1,CSVRGAGSSNYGYTF,TGCAGCGTCAGAGGCGCCGGGTCCTCTAACTATGGCTACACCTTC
TRBJ2-7,NA,16,few,TRBV7-2,CASSLDGLRSSYEQYF,TGTGCCAGCAGCTTAGATGGACTAAGGAGCTCCTACGAGCAGTACTTC
TRBJ1-1,NA,15,NA,TRBV5-6,CASSLTSGKNTEAFF,TGTGCCAGCAGCTTGACTAGCGGGAAGAACACTGAAGCTTTCTTT